Below, 27 T cell receptor beta chains from the same sample are listed, as sequenced in a study of T cell responses to AZD1222 COVID-19 vaccine. Sequencing used immunoSEQ multiplex PCR; TCRdb keeps in-frame clones, though not all of them. The table includes roughly 200,000 clones, just over 90% detected once. Source: peripheral blood, taken 28 days after the second AZD1222 dose. Receptors were obtained from an adult who received the AZD1222 COVID-19 vaccine.

The genes are TRBV2 and TRBJ2-2, with D possibly TRBD1 on 8 matching bases. Germline CDR1 and CDR2: SNHLY and FYNNEI. The CDR3 runs 17 residues. With 6 bases removed from V and 4 bases from J, the gap between germline ends came to 21 bases. CDR3 protein: CASSPQGGTGPTGELFF. Written as DNA, the CDR3 is TGTGCCAGCAGCCCCCAGGGGGGGACAGGACCCACCGGGGAGCTGTTTTTT. The variable domain in full, with the rest retrieved from reference TRBV2 and TRBJ2-2, is EPEVTQTPSHQVTQMGQEVILRCVPISNHLYFYWYRQILGQKVEFLVSFYNNEISEKSEIFDDQFSVERPDGSNFTLKIRSTKLEDSAMYFCASSPQGGTGPTGELFFGEGSRLTVL.

This sequence joins TRBV5-1 and TRBJ1-6, with 8 bases aligning to TRBD1. Germline CDR1 SGHRS, CDR2 YFSETQ. The junction had 13 bases not matched to a gene; V was cut back by 3 bases and J by 14 bases. This CDR3 contains 15 residues. In nucleotides, the CDR3 is TGCGCCAGCAGCTACAACAGGGGGGGGCTAAGGGCCCTCCACTTT. Its translation: CASSYNRGGLRALHF.

This clone was seen a few times. V and J are TRBV2 and TRBJ1-1, with a tentative D call TRBD1 (6 bases). CDR1 is SNHLY, CDR2 FYNNEI, per germline. Trimming took 7 bases from V and 1 from J, leaving 13 bases between them. The CDR3 covers 14 residues. CDR3 in amino acids: CASIRRQANTEAFF. The CDR3 nucleotides are TGTGCCAGCATAAGGAGACAGGCGAACACTGAAGCTTTCTTT.

The chain couples TRBV15 to TRBJ1-1; D is uncertain. Per germline, CDR1 LNHNV and CDR2 YYDKDF (reference sequence). Deletions cut 4 bases from V and 6 bases from J, with 12 bases between. The CDR3 length is 13 residues. The CDR3 sequence: CATSTKGRSEAFF. For the CDR3, the DNA is TGTGCCACCAGCACCAAAGGGCGATCTGAAGCTTTCTTT.

V gene TRBV18 combines with J gene TRBJ1-2, with a tentative D call TRBD1 (6 bases). This CDR3 is built from 15 residues. Germline V gives CDR1 KGHSH, CDR2 LQKENI. Deletions cut 2 bases from V and 4 bases from J, with 14 bases between. The CDR3 nucleotides are TGTGCCAGCTCACCAACGCGGACAGTGGGCTATGGCTACACCTTC. It specifies CASSPTRTVGYGYTF.

The genes are TRBV30 and TRBJ1-5; D gene uncertain. The germline V gene encodes CDR1 GTSNPN and CDR2 SVGIG (reference sequence). CDR3 length equals 13 residues. The V end lost 4 bases, the J end lost 4 bases, and 11 bases lay between the germline ends. DNA of the CDR3: TGTGCCTGGACCTCGGGTATGAATCAGCCCCAGCATTTT. As protein: CAWTSGMNQPQHF.

The chain combines TRBV27 with TRBJ1-4; tentative D call: TRBD1 (5 bases). This CDR3 comprises 16 residues. CDR1 MNHEY and CDR2 SMNVEV come from the germline V gene (reference sequence). With 2 bases removed from V and 2 bases from J, the gap between germline ends came to 12 bases. The CDR3 here is CASSLISEGTNEKLFF. The CDR3 DNA is TGTGCCAGCAGTTTAATTTCCGAGGGGACTAATGAAAAACTGTTTTTT.

The CDR3 coding sequence is TGTGCCAGCAGTTACGAGGGGGCCGGGGTCACTGAAGCTTTCTTT. This codes for CASSYEGAGVTEAFF. This chain links TRBV6-5 with TRBJ1-1, with 7 positions matching TRBD1. The germline gives CDR1 MNHEY, CDR2 SVGAGI. The CDR3 runs 15 residues. After removal of 2 bases from V and 4 bases from J, the junction contained 7 bases not matched to a gene.

The chain is built from TRBV11-2 and TRBJ2-7; either TRBD1 or TRBD2 may supply D (5 bases each). V lost 8 bases to trimming and J lost 2 bases, with 16 bases between them. The CDR3 extends over 14 amino acids. Germline V lookup: CDR1 SGHAT, CDR2 FQNNGV. CDR3: CASSLAGATYEQYF. The CDR3 nucleotides are TGTGCCAGCTCGCTCGCCGGGGCGACCTACGAGCAGTACTTC.

The V gene is TRBV3-1 (or the pseudogene TRBV3-2), the J gene TRBJ2-5; D is uncertain. Trimming took 1 base from V and 7 from J, leaving 4 bases between them. The germline V gene encodes CDR1 LGHDT and CDR2 YNNKEL (reference sequence). The CDR3 consists of 11 residues. CDR3 sequence reads: CASSQGRTQYF. As DNA, the CDR3 is TGTGCCAGCAGCCAAGGTCGGACCCAGTACTTC.

This clone was seen a single time. This chain joins TRBV4-1 and TRBJ1-3; 8 bases map to TRBD1. With V trimmed by 1 base and J by 3 bases, 2 bases remained unmatched. CDR3 size: 15 residues. The germline V gene has CDR1 MGHRA and CDR2 YSYEKL. CDR3 residues: CASSQVRGLGNTIYF. The CDR3 DNA reads as TGCGCCAGCAGCCAAGTCAGGGGGCTTGGAAACACCATATATTTT.

V is TRBV7-2 and J is TRBJ2-1, with a weak D call TRBD2 (7 bases). Trimming cost V 2 bases and J 7 bases, with 15 bases left between them. Germline V gene lookup returns CDR1 SGHTA and CDR2 FQGNSA. The CDR3 has 15 residues. The CDR3, as DNA: TGTGCCAGCAGCTTATGGGGGGGCGCCGGAAATGAGCAGTTCTTC. This gives the protein CASSLWGGAGNEQFF.

The chain has TRBV19 and TRBJ1-1; D is perhaps TRBD1 (5 bases). Between the trimmed V and J ends, which lost 5 bases and 5 bases, there was a span of 9 bases. This CDR3 is built from 12 residues. CDR1 and CDR2 (germline): LNHDA, SQIVND (reference sequence). The CDR3 protein is CASSRGGTEAFF. CDR3 nucleotides: TGTGCCAGTAGTCGGGGGGGAACTGAAGCTTTCTTT.

This sequence joins TRBV19 and TRBJ2-7; D not resolved. CDR3 length: 16 residues. Trimming left V 0 bases short and J 2 bases short, with 14 bases between. The germline gives CDR1 LNHDA, CDR2 SQIVND (reference sequence). CDR3 sequence: CASSIDGSLGTYEQYF. CDR3 nucleotides: TGTGCCAGTAGTATAGACGGGTCCCTAGGGACCTACGAGCAGTACTTC. Supplemented by reference TRBV19 and TRBJ2-7, the full variable domain reads DGGITQSPKYLFRKEGQNVTLSCEQNLNHDAMYWYRQDPGQGLRLIYYSQIVNDFQKGDIAEGYSVSREKKESFPLTVTSAQKNPTAFYLCASSIDGSLGTYEQYFGPGTRLTVT.

The genes are TRBV11-2 and TRBJ2-7; 12 nucleotides line up with TRBD2. CDR3 size: 15 residues. V dropped 6 bases and J dropped 1; count of bases not matched to a gene: 4. Germline assignment: CDR1 SGHAT and CDR2 FQNNGV. The CDR3 sequence: CASRVGTSGSYEQYF. The CDR3 DNA reads TGTGCCAGCAGGGTTGGGACTAGCGGGTCCTACGAGCAGTACTTC.

V usage is TRBV11-2 and J usage is TRBJ2-3; D unclear. CDR1 is SGHAT, CDR2 FQNNGV, per germline. Trimming took 5 bases from V and 0 from J, leaving 18 bases between them. The CDR3 has 17 amino acids. The DNA of the CDR3 is TGTGCCAGCAGCCCCGTGTGGGGTCGTACGAGCACAGATACGCAGTATTTT. Translation gives CASSPVWGRTSTDTQYF.

This chain connects TRBV7-8 to TRBJ2-3, with D possibly TRBD2 on 7 matching bases. Looked up from germline, CDR1 is SGHVS and CDR2 is FQNEAQ. V was pared by 8 bases and J by 1 base, with 10 bases between. The CDR3 length is 13 residues. The CDR3 protein is CASGGGRTDTQYF. The CDR3 coding sequence is TGTGCCAGCGGGGGGGGCCGCACAGATACGCAGTATTTT.

The chain has TRBV6-5 and TRBJ1-4, with 7 bases lining up with TRBD1. This CDR3 comprises 15 residues. The germline V gene has CDR1 MNHEY and CDR2 SVGAGI. V was pared by 5 bases and J by 4 bases, with 7 bases of the junction left unmatched. CDR3 sequence reads: CASSPDRPRNEKLFF. CDR3 bases: TGTGCCAGCAGTCCGGACAGGCCACGTAATGAAAAACTGTTTTTT.

J is TRBJ1-1 and V is TRBV14; a possible D gene is TRBD1 (6 bases). The CDR3 spans 15 residues. The V end was cut by 3 bases, the J end by 1 base, with 12 bases between. CDR1 and CDR2 (germline): SGHDN, FVKESK. The chain's CDR3 is CASSHLTGSNTEAFF. As DNA, the CDR3 is TGTGCCAGCAGCCACTTAACAGGGTCGAACACTGAAGCTTTCTTT.

The chain has TRBV5-1 and TRBJ2-2; no definite D call. Germline V gene sequence: CDR1 SGHRS, CDR2 YFSETQ. Trimming cost V 3 bases and J 2 bases, with 11 bases left between them. This CDR3 spans 15 amino acids. CDR3 DNA sequence: TGCGCCAGCAGCTCCAGCTCCTTAAACACCGGGGAGCTGTTTTTT. Translation gives CASSSSSLNTGELFF.

This clone was seen just once. The gene calls are TRBV30 and TRBJ2-7; weak D call: TRBD2 (5 bases). The germline CDR1 and CDR2 sequences are GTSNPN and SVGIG (reference sequence). The V gene lost 2 bases and the J gene lost 2 bases, with 16 bases spanning the gap. This CDR3 comprises 15 residues. The CDR3 region has the DNA TGTGCCTGGAGTCTACCATACGGGATTACCTACGAGCAGTACTTC. It specifies CAWSLPYGITYEQYF. The full variable domain, completed using reference TRBV30 and TRBJ2-7, is SQTIHQWPATLVQPVGSPLSLECTVEGTSNPNLYWYRQAAGRGLQLLFYSVGIGQISSEVPQNLSASRPQDRQFILSSKKLLLSDSGFYLCAWSLPYGITYEQYFGPGTRLTVT.

The V call is TRBV7-9, the J call TRBJ2-5; 11 nucleotides agree with TRBD1. The CDR3 spans 15 residues. Germline values: CDR1 SEHNR, CDR2 FQNEAQ (reference sequence). The V segment lost 5 bases and the J segment 5 bases; nucleotides outside the gene matches: 7. The CDR3 DNA reads TGTGCCAGCAGCACCTGGGACAGGGGGTCGGAGACCCAGTACTTC. Translating gives CASSTWDRGSETQYF.

The J gene is TRBJ2-1, the V gene TRBV19; perhaps TRBD1 as D (8 bases). V lost 7 bases and J lost 0, with 16 bases in between. This CDR3 spans 16 amino acids. From germline, CDR1 is LNHDA and CDR2 SQIVND (reference sequence). The CDR3 DNA is TGTGCCAGTAAGGGGGGGGACAGGAGCTCCTACAATGAGCAGTTCTTC. Amino acid sequence: CASKGGDRSSYNEQFF.

The chain couples TRBV18 to TRBJ2-5; 13 bases are a match to TRBD2. Germline CDR1 KGHSH, CDR2 LQKENI. The CDR3 is 16 residues long. The ends lost 3 bases at V and 2 bases at J; junction bases unmatched: 3. CDR3 DNA sequence: TGTGCCAGCTCACCCGGGGGACTAGCGGGGCAAGAGACCCAGTACTTC. Protein product: CASSPGGLAGQETQYF.

The gene calls are TRBV5-1 and TRBJ2-2; no clear D. V lost 4 bases, J lost 8 bases, and 12 bases lay in between. This CDR3 has 13 amino acids. The germline gives CDR1 SGHRS, CDR2 YFSETQ. The DNA of the CDR3 is TGCGCCAGCAGCCAGCCCTACATAGGGGAGCTGTTTTTT. Translation gives CASSQPYIGELFF.

This chain connects TRBV6-5 to TRBJ1-1; D gene ambiguous. The CDR3 totals 13 residues. Looked up from germline, CDR1 is MNHEY and CDR2 is SVGAGI. The V end was cut by 0 bases, the J end by 5 bases, with 7 bases between. DNA of the CDR3: TGTGCCAGCAGTTACTCGAGTCGTACTGAAGCTTTCTTT. As protein: CASSYSSRTEAFF.

With regard to this clone: The same CDR3 is also encoded by other DNA sequences in this sample. The genes are TRBV7-9 and TRBJ1-2, with a weak D call TRBD1 (6 bases). CDR3 length: 14 amino acids. Germline CDR1 and CDR2: SEHNR and FQNEAQ (reference sequence). V was pared by 1 base and J by 2 bases, with 8 bases between. For the CDR3, the DNA is TGTGCCAGCAGCTTAGACAGGGTAAACTATGGCTACACCTTC. It translates to CASSLDRVNYGYTF. The full variable domain, in which reference TRBV7-9 and TRBJ1-2 provide the parts outside the CDR3, is DTGVSQNPRHKITKRGQNVTFRCDPISEHNRLYWYRQTLGQGPEFLTYFQNEAQLEKSRLLSDRFSAERPKGSFSTLEIQRTEQGDSAMYLCASSLDRVNYGYTFGSGTRLTVV.